Listed here are 17 T cell receptor beta chains from one sample, sequenced in a study of blood T cell repertoires in COVID-19. Here immunoSEQ multiplex PCR was the method, and the copy in TCRdb shows in-frame clones only, minus some. This sample yields roughly 250,000 clones, of which approximately 91% are seen a single time; approximately 2.5% belongs to the top ten. Sample: PBMCs or T cells enriched from blood (not recorded which). The receptor source for this set is a middle-aged woman with acute COVID-19.

This chain connects TRBV19 to TRBJ1-2; a weak D match, TRBD1 (6 bases). Per germline, CDR1 LNHDA and CDR2 SQIVND (reference sequence). V lost 4 bases, J lost 5 bases, and 17 bases lay in between. The CDR3 consists of 15 residues. CDR3 bases: TGTGCCAGTAGTAACCCGGACAGTAGCTATTATGGCTACACCTTC. Translated, it gives CASSNPDSSYYGYTF.

This clone was seen once. The chain employs TRBV12-5 and TRBJ2-5, with 8 bases identical to TRBD1. CDR3 length equals 14 residues. CDR1 and CDR2 from the germline V gene are LGHNT and FRNRAP. The V segment lost 5 bases and the J segment 5 bases; nucleotides outside the gene matches: 7. The CDR3 loop reads CASGPMQGAETQYF. The CDR3 coding sequence is TGTGCTAGTGGTCCCATGCAGGGGGCCGAGACCCAGTACTTC.

In this sample, this clone turned up once. The rearrangement uses TRBV4-1 and TRBJ1-4; D not certain. Looked up from germline, CDR1 is MGHRA and CDR2 is YSYEKL. The CDR3 extends over 15 amino acids. V lost 0 bases, J lost 8 bases, and 13 bases lay in between. This chain's CDR3 is CASSQEGGYGEKLFF. CDR3 sequence (DNA): TGCGCCAGCAGCCAAGAAGGCGGGTACGGCGAAAAACTGTTTTTT.

The rearrangement joins TRBV5-6 to TRBJ2-3; no definite D call. The length of the CDR3 is 13 residues. With 0 bases removed from V and 3 bases from J, the gap between germline ends came to 5 bases. Looked up from germline, CDR1 is SGHDT and CDR2 is YYEEEE. The CDR3 DNA follows: TGTGCCAGCAGCTTGGTTTTAACAGATACGCAGTATTTT. Translating it yields CASSLVLTDTQYF.

V is TRBV3-1 (or the pseudogene TRBV3-2) and J is TRBJ2-7; the match to TRBD2 covers 12 bases. V lost 5 bases and J lost 3; bases outside the gene matches: 2. Looked up from germline, CDR1 is LGHDT and CDR2 is YNNKEL (reference sequence). The CDR3 totals 14 residues. The chain's CDR3 is CASSSTSGGYEQYF. The CDR3 DNA is TGTGCCAGCAGCTCGACTAGCGGGGGCTACGAGCAGTACTTC.

The J gene is TRBJ2-2, the V gene TRBV18; D perhaps matches TRBD2 (6 bases). In germline, CDR1 is KGHSH, CDR2 LQKENI. V was shortened by 3 bases and J by 7 bases, with 9 bases between the two germline ends. The CDR3 is made up of 13 amino acids. The CDR3 reads CASSPGTGGELFF. Written as DNA, the CDR3 is TGTGCCAGCTCACCTGGGACTGGCGGGGAGCTGTTTTTT.

The J gene is TRBJ1-5, the V gene TRBV24-1; D is unresolved. The CDR3 covers 14 residues. V lost 5 bases to trimming and J lost 3 bases, with 10 bases between them. Germline CDR1 is KGHDR and CDR2 is SFDVKD. The CDR3: CATSASGNNQPQHF. The CDR3 DNA reads TGTGCCACCAGTGCTTCGGGGAACAATCAGCCCCAGCATTTT.

The chain links TRBV27 to TRBJ1-6; 9 bases line up with TRBD1. The CDR3 is 16 amino acids. Germline-derived CDR1 and CDR2 are MNHEY and SMNVEV (reference sequence). After removal of 7 bases from V and 2 bases from J, the junction contained 6 bases not matched to a gene. The CDR3 bases are TGTGCCAGCAAACTGGACAGGGGAACCTATAATTCACCCCTCCACTTT. Translated: CASKLDRGTYNSPLHF.

The gene calls are TRBV24-1 and TRBJ2-1, with TRBD2 identical over 9 bases. V was pared by 3 bases and J by 7 bases, with 6 bases of the junction left unmatched. CDR1 and CDR2 (germline): KGHDR, SFDVKD. The CDR3 has 15 residues. The CDR3 loop reads CATSDPTSGKNEQFF. CDR3 DNA: TGTGCCACCAGTGATCCGACTAGCGGAAAAAATGAGCAGTTCTTC.

This CDR3 reads CATSDSGTGGRGYTF. The CDR3, as DNA: TGTGCCACCAGTGACTCGGGGACAGGGGGTCGTGGCTACACCTTC. The chain links TRBV24-1 to TRBJ1-2; 11 nucleotides line up with TRBD1. This CDR3 has 15 residues. J gave up 7 bases and V 4 bases, and 7 bases lay outside the gene matches. CDR1 and CDR2 (germline): KGHDR, SFDVKD.

The CDR3 loop is CASSQISGGSGSNYGYTF. For the CDR3, the DNA is TGCGCCAGCAGCCAAATAAGCGGGGGGTCTGGGTCTAACTATGGCTACACCTTC. The chain links TRBV4-1 to TRBJ1-2; possibly TRBD1 for D (5 bases). Germline V gene sequence: CDR1 MGHRA, CDR2 YSYEKL. The V end lost 2 bases, the J end lost 0 bases, and 19 bases lay between the germline ends. This CDR3 is 18 amino acids long.

This clone was recorded only once. The rearrangement joins TRBV2 to TRBJ2-7, with 10 bases fitting TRBD2. Germline trimming cut 7 bases from V and 3 bases from J; bases unmatched to any gene: 6. The germline V gene encodes CDR1 SNHLY and CDR2 FYNNEI. This CDR3 contains 14 residues. CDR3 coding DNA: TGTGCCAGCACCCCGCTAGCGGGGGACTACGAGCAGTACTTC. Translating it yields CASTPLAGDYEQYF.

V is TRBV12-3 or TRBV12-4 and J is TRBJ1-3; D is unclear. The CDR3 runs 13 residues. V was trimmed by 6 bases and J by 4 bases, leaving 10 bases between them. DNA of the CDR3: TGTGCCAGCAGCCCTACCGCCGGAAACACCATATATTTT. Its protein product is CASSPTAGNTIYF.

The rearrangement joins TRBV19 to TRBJ2-1; perhaps TRBD2 as D (6 bases). Germline V CDR1 and CDR2: LNHDA, SQIVND (reference sequence). The CDR3 sequence is 14 residues long. V lost 4 bases, J lost 7 bases, and 14 bases lay in between. In DNA, the CDR3 is TGTGCCAGTAGTAGGTTGGCGGGGTTGAATGAGCAGTTCTTC. Its protein is CASSRLAGLNEQFF. Together with reference TRBV19 and TRBJ2-1, the CDR3 gives the full variable domain: DGGITQSPKYLFRKEGQNVTLSCEQNLNHDAMYWYRQDPGQGLRLIYYSQIVNDFQKGDIAEGYSVSREKKESFPLTVTSAQKNPTAFYLCASSRLAGLNEQFFGPGTRLTVL.

This chain links TRBV19 with TRBJ1-5, with 9 bases identical to TRBD1. Germline CDR1 is LNHDA and CDR2 is SQIVND (reference sequence). This CDR3 has 16 residues. Trimming cost V 4 bases and J 3 bases; bases outside gene matches: 7. The CDR3 sequence is CASSRSDRGANQPQHF. In nucleotides, the CDR3 is TGTGCCAGTAGTAGATCGGACAGGGGAGCCAATCAGCCCCAGCATTTT.

The chain combines TRBV18 with TRBJ2-7; TRBD1 is a possible D gene (6 bases). This CDR3 contains 14 residues. Germline assignment: CDR1 KGHSH and CDR2 LQKENI. V was shortened by 3 bases and J by 1 base, with 10 bases between the two germline ends. The CDR3 region is CASSPLDSSYEQYF. The CDR3 coding sequence is TGTGCCAGCTCACCTTTGGACAGTTCCTACGAGCAGTACTTC.

V usage is TRBV6-2 or TRBV6-3 and J usage is TRBJ2-3; maybe TRBD2 (6 bases). CDR3 size: 15 residues. Trimming left V 0 bases short and J 3 bases short, with 10 bases between. Germline CDR1 is MNHEY and CDR2 is SVGEGT. The CDR3 region is CASSYSGRGTDTQYF. CDR3 nucleotide sequence: TGTGCCAGCAGTTACTCGGGGCGGGGTACAGATACGCAGTATTTT.